Listed here are 15 T cell receptor beta chains from one sample, sequenced in a study of sequential checkpoint blockade in melanoma (dated by TCRdb to the late 2010s). Reading the label with the study, this specimen's treatment or condition is: randomized to nivolumab then ipilimumab (arm A) or the reverse (arm B). Library creation used the immunoSEQ multiplex PCR assay. Here the immuneACCESS table is served through TCRdb, limited to in-frame sequences with V and J called. Missing clones are a known gap in these copies; in checked studies unresolved V genes cover under half, and the rest lacks a known reason. This sample comprises around 11,000 clones, less than 85% of them detected only once. 50% of the sample is in the top ten clones. The specimen was CD8+ T cells sorted from blood (inferred from file names), collected from a patient given nivolumab and ipilimumab in sequence. The receptors stem from a human donor with melanoma.

Of note for this clone: This likely came from a read error, as a far larger clone is one base away. Different DNA sequences within this sample yield the same CDR3. This chain links TRBV5-2 with TRBJ1-5. TRBV5-2 is assigned pseudogene status. The CDR3 length is 12 residues. CDR3 sequence (DNA): TGTGCCAGCAGCCAAGAAGCGGGTCCTGTGCATTTT. Residues: CASSQEAGPVHF.

The chain joins TRBV9 to TRBJ1-3, with 7 nucleotides matching TRBD1. Germline CDR1 is SGDLS and CDR2 is YYNGEE. Trimming took 5 bases from V and 4 from J; bases not matched to a gene: 3. This CDR3 has 13 amino acids. The DNA for the CDR3 is TGTGCCAGCAGAGAGGGGGCAGGAAACACCATATATTTT. Protein product: CASREGAGNTIYF.

A single count supports this clone. The chain combines TRBV5-6 with TRBJ1-2; TRBD1 is a possible D gene (5 bases). The CDR3 is 16 amino acids. V gave up 1 base and J gave up 0 bases, with 13 bases separating them. Germline assignment: CDR1 SGHDT and CDR2 YYEEEE. Written as DNA, the CDR3 is TGTGCCAGCAGCTTGAGGGGAGGAGCTTCTAACTATGGCTACACCTTC. This translates into CASSLRGGASNYGYTF.

The rearrangement uses TRBV7-6 and TRBJ2-5; D remains unclear. The germline V gene has CDR1 SGHVS and CDR2 FNYEAQ. CDR3 size: 13 residues. V shed 0 bases and J shed 8 bases, with 10 bases lying between them. The CDR3 DNA reads TGTGCCAGCAGCTTAGCTTCGGGTAGCACCCAGTACTTC. This sequence encodes CASSLASGSTQYF.

V gene TRBV10-3 combines with J gene TRBJ2-7; tentatively, D is TRBD2 (6 bases). The germline CDR1 and CDR2 sequences are ENHRY and SYGVKD. Trimming shortened V by 8 bases and J by 2 bases, and 10 bases separated the two germline ends. The CDR3 length is 12 residues. The DNA for the CDR3 is TGTGCCATCTCCCCGGGGGCCTACGAGCAGTACTTC. Translated, it gives CAISPGAYEQYF.

The V and J genes are TRBV6-5 and TRBJ1-1; possibly TRBD1 for D (6 bases). Germline V gene data show CDR1 as MNHEY and CDR2 as SVGAGI. V gave up 6 bases and J gave up 8 bases, with 13 bases separating them. CDR3 size: 12 residues. The CDR3 sequence: CASSQTGLEAFF. The CDR3 DNA sequence: TGTGCCAGCAGCCAAACAGGGCTGGAAGCTTTCTTT.

The chain has TRBV27 and TRBJ1-2; D is possibly TRBD1 (5 bases). Trimming removed 4 bases at V and 4 bases at J, with 13 bases between. Germline V gene data show CDR1 as MNHEY and CDR2 as SMNVEV (reference sequence). The CDR3 has 14 amino acids. The CDR3 is CASSYSQGTYGYTF. CDR3 nucleotides: TGTGCCAGCAGTTACTCCCAGGGTACCTATGGCTACACCTTC.

The rearrangement joins TRBV7-6 to TRBJ2-2, with a tentative D call TRBD1 (6 bases). Germline V gene sequence: CDR1 SGHVS, CDR2 FNYEAQ. Trimming cost V 5 bases and J 7 bases, with 17 bases left between them. The CDR3 consists of 15 residues. In nucleotides, the CDR3 is TGTGCCAGCAGCACCCAACAGGGTTCGATCGGGGAGCTGTTTTTT. Translated: CASSTQQGSIGELFF.

The rearrangement links TRBV21-1 to TRBJ1-5. TRBV21-1 is marked as a pseudogene. The CDR3 is 16 residues long. CDR3 nucleotides: TGTGCCAGCCCGAATGGAGGCAGTGCCGGCAATCAGCCCCAGCATTTT. It is translated as CASPNGGSAGNQPQHF.

The chain links TRBV4-3 to TRBJ1-2; tentative D call: TRBD1 (5 bases). Germline assignment: CDR1 LGHNA and CDR2 YSLEER. The CDR3 runs 16 residues. Trimming took off 1 base at V and 5 bases at J, with 17 bases between the two ends. CDR3 sequence (DNA): TGCGCCAGCAGCCAAGGATTCCGTGGCGGGGCTTATGGCTACACCTTC. Amino acid sequence: CASSQGFRGGAYGYTF.

V and J are TRBV5-4 and TRBJ1-2, with 8 bases identical to TRBD1. Trimming took 3 bases from V and 4 from J; bases not matched to a gene: 8. Germline V gene lookup returns CDR1 SGHNT and CDR2 YYREEE (reference sequence). CDR3 length: 15 amino acids. The CDR3 is CASSSSGGVGYGYTF. As DNA, the CDR3 is TGTGCCAGCAGCTCCTCAGGGGGCGTAGGCTATGGCTACACCTTC.

V and J are TRBV28 and TRBJ1-5, with TRBD1 as a possible D gene (5 bases). Germline V lookup: CDR1 MDHEN, CDR2 SYDVKM. CDR3 length: 14 amino acids. The V end lost 0 bases, the J end lost 7 bases, and 10 bases lay between the germline ends. CDR3 protein: CASSLWGRGQPQHF. The CDR3 region has the DNA TGTGCCAGCAGTTTATGGGGACGGGGGCAGCCCCAGCATTTT.

This chain joins TRBV4-3 and TRBJ1-6, with D possibly matching TRBD1 (6 bases). The germline CDR1 and CDR2 sequences are LGHNA and YSLEER. Deletions cut 1 base from V and 0 bases from J, with 10 bases between. This CDR3 has 17 residues. CDR3 DNA: TGCGCCAGCAGCCAAGGCAGGGGAAGCTCCTATAATTCACCCCTCCACTTT. Its translation: CASSQGRGSSYNSPLHF.

This clone was counted a few times. The chain employs TRBV6-1 and TRBJ2-7; TRBD1 agrees at 10 bases. Losses at the gene ends were 8 bases for V and 3 bases for J; bases not matched to a gene: 10. Germline V gene data show CDR1 as MNHNS and CDR2 as SASEGT. CDR3 length: 15 residues. CDR3 nucleotides: TGTGCCAGCCCCGGACAGGGGGGATTCGGCTACGAGCAGTACTTC. Translation gives CASPGQGGFGYEQYF.

There are a few counts of this clone. The chain employs TRBV19 and TRBJ2-7; TRBD1 matches at 8 bases. The CDR3 totals 15 residues. CDR1 and CDR2 (germline): LNHDA, SQIVND (reference sequence). After removal of 6 bases from V and 3 bases from J, the junction contained 10 bases not matched to a gene. The CDR3, as DNA: TGTGCCAGTAGGGCCGGGACAGGAGAACTCTACGAGCAGTACTTC. Protein sequence: CASRAGTGELYEQYF.